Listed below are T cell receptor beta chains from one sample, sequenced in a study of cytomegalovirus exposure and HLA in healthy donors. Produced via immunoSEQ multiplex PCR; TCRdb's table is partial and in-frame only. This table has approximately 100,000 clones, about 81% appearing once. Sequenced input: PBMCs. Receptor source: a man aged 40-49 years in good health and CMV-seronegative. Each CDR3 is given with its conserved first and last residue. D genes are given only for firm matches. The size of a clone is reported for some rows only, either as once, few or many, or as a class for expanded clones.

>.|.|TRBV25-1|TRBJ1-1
TGTGCCAGCAGTGAACTAGGGGGGAACACTGAAGCTTTCTTT
CASSELGGNTEAFF
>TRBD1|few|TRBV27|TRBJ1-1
TGTGCCAGCAGCTGGACAGGGGGCACTGAAGCTTTCTTT
CASSWTGGTEAFF
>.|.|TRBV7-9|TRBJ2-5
TGTGCCAGCAGTCGTACCTTAGCGGAAGAGACCCAGTACTTC
CASSRTLAEETQYF
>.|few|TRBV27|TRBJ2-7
TGTGCCAGCAGCCCAAGGCAGGGTTGGGAGCAGTACTTC
CASSPRQGWEQYF
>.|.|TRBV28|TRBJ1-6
TGTGCCAGCAGCCCTCGGGGGGCCTCCTATAATTCACCCCTCCACTTT
CASSPRGASYNSPLHF
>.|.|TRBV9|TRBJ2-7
TGTGCCAGCAGCGTAGTAGAGAGCCGGGGGGAGCAGTACTTC
CASSVVESRGEQYF
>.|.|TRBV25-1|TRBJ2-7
TGTGCCAGCAGTGAATCTGGGCAGTCCTACGAGCAGTACTTC
CASSESGQSYEQYF
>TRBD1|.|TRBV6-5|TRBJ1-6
TGTGCCAGCACTACGGACAGGGGTTGGTCACCCCTCCACTTT
CASTTDRGWSPLHF
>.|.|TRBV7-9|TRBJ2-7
TGTTCCAGCAGCTTAGGAGGAGGCGAGCAGTACTTC
CSSSLGGGEQYF
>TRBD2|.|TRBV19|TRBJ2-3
TGTGCCAGTAGTATAGCAGCGGGGGGTTCAGATACGCAGTATTTT
CASSIAAGGSDTQYF
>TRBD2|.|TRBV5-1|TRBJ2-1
TGCGCCAGCAGCCGAGACACTAGCGGCGCCTACAATGAGCAGTTCTTC
CASSRDTSGAYNEQFF
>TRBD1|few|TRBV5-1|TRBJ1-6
TGCGCCAGCAGAGGGACAGGCTATAATCCACCCCTCCACTTT
CASRGTGYNPPLHF
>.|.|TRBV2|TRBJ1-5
TGTGCCAGCAGTAAACAGGGCAATCAGCCCCAGCATTTT
CASSKQGNQPQHF
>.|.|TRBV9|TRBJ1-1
TGTGCCAGCAGCGAGACTGGGAACACTGAAGCTTTCTTT
CASSETGNTEAFF
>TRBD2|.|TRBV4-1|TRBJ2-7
TGCGCCAGCAGCCACCGGGGGGAATTCTACGAGCAGTACTTC
CASSHRGEFYEQYF
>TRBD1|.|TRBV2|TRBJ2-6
TGTGCCAGCAGTGTTTTTGACAGGGGGTCGTCTGGGGCCAACGTCCTGACTTTC
CASSVFDRGSSGANVLTF